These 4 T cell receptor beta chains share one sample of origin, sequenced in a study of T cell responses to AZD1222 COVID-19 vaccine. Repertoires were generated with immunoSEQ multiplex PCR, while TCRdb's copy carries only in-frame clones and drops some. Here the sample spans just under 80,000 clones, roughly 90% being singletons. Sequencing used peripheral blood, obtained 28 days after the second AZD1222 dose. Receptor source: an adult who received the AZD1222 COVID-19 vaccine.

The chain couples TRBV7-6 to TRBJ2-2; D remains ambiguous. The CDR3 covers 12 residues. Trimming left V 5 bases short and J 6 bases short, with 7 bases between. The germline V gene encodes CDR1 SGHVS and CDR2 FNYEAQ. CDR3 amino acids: CASSKPPGELFF. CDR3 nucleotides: TGTGCCAGCAGCAAACCTCCCGGGGAGCTGTTTTTT.

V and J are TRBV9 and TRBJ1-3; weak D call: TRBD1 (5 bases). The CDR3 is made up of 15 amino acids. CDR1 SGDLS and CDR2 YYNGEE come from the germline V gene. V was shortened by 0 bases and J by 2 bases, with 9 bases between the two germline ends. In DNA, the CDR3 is TGTGCCAGCAGCGTAGGCAGGGCAGCTGGAAACACCATATATTTT. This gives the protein CASSVGRAAGNTIYF.

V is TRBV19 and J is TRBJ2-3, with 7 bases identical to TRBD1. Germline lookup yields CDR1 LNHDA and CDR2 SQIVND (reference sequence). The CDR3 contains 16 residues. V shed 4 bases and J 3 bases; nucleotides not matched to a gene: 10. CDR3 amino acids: CASSTPDRMRTDTQYF. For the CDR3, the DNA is TGTGCCAGTAGTACTCCGGACAGGATGAGGACAGATACGCAGTATTTT.

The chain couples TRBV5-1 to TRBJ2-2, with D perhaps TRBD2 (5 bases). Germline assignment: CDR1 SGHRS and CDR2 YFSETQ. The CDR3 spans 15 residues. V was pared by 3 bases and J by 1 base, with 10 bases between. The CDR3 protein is CASSWRVENTGELFF. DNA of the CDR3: TGCGCCAGCAGCTGGCGGGTCGAGAACACCGGGGAGCTGTTTTTT. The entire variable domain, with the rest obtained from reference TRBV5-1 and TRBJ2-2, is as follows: KAGVTQTPRYLIKTRGQQVTLSCSPISGHRSVSWYQQTPGQGLQFLFEYFSETQRNKGNFPGRFSGRQFSNSRSEMNVSTLELGDSALYLCASSWRVENTGELFFGEGSRLTVL.